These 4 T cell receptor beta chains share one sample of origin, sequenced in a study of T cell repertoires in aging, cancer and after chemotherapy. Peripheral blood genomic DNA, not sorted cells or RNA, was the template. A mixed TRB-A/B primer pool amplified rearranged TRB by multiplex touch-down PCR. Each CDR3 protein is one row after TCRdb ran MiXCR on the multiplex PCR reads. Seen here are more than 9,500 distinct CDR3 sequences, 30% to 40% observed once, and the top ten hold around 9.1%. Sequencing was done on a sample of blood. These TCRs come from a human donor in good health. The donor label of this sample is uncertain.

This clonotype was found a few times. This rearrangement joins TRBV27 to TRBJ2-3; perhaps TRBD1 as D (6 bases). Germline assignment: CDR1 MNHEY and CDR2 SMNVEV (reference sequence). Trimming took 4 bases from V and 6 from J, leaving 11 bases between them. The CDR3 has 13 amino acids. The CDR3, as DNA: TGTGCCAGCAGTTCTGGACAGCCGGATACGCAGTATTTT. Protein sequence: CASSSGQPDTQYF.

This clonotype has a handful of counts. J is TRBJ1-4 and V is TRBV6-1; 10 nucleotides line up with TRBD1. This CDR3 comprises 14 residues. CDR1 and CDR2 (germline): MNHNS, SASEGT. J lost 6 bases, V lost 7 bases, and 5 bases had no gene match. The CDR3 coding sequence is TGTGCCAGCATGGACAGGGGGAGGGATGAAAAACTGTTTTTT. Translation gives CASMDRGRDEKLFF.

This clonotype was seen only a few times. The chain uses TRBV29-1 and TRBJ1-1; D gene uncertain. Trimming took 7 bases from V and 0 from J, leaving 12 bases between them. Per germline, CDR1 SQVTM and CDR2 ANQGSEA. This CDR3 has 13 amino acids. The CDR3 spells CSAKKIMNTEAFF. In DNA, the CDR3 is TGCAGCGCAAAGAAAATCATGAACACTGAAGCTTTCTTT.

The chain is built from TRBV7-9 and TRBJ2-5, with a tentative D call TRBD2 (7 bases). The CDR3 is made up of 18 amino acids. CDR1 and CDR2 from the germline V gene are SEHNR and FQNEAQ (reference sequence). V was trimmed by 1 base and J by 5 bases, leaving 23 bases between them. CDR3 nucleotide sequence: TGTGCCAGCAGCTTAGACCTTACGGGGGGCCCACTGAGTGAGACCCAGTACTTC. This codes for CASSLDLTGGPLSETQYF.